A single sample gave rise to the 21 T cell receptor beta chains below, sequenced in a study of cytomegalovirus exposure and HLA in healthy donors. The PCR employed 60 Vbeta primers together with 13 Jbeta primers. The method was immunoSEQ multiplex PCR; TCRdb's version includes in-frame clones alone and lacks a portion of them. The sample carries around 100,000 clones, 70% to 80% recorded once. Specimen: PBMCs. These receptors were obtained from a woman younger than 30 in good health and CMV-seropositive.

J is TRBJ1-2 and V is TRBV7-2; D perhaps matches TRBD1 (6 bases). The CDR3 loop spans 12 amino acids. Deletions cut 5 bases from V and 4 bases from J, with 8 bases between. From germline, CDR1 is SGHTA and CDR2 FQGNSA. The CDR3 nucleotides are TGTGCCAGCAGCCGGACAGCCTATGGCTACACCTTC. It translates to CASSRTAYGYTF.

V and J are TRBV9 and TRBJ1-1, with D perhaps matching TRBD1 (5 bases). Germline loops: CDR1 SGDLS, CDR2 YYNGEE. The CDR3 consists of 15 residues. The germline V and J ends were trimmed by 3 bases and 5 bases, with 17 bases remaining between them. CDR3 amino acids: CASSAVTVVMTEAFF. The CDR3 region has the DNA TGTGCCAGCAGCGCAGTGACAGTGGTGATGACTGAAGCTTTCTTT.

Of note for this clone: One junction end does not reproduce the germline sequence, and a read error may be involved. The chain is built from TRBV7-9 and TRBJ1-2; D possibly corresponds to TRBD1 (6 bases). The CDR3 totals 15 residues. The germline CDR1 and CDR2 sequences are SEHNR and FQNEAQ (reference sequence). The CDR3 bases are TGTTCCAGCAGCCTAACCGTCCGGGGGGCAGGAGGCTACACCTTC. Amino acids: CSSSLTVRGAGGYTF.

In this sample, this clone turned up a few times. The V call is TRBV28, the J call TRBJ2-7; TRBD2 is a possible D gene (6 bases). The ends were cut back, 6 bases at V and 2 bases at J, with 11 bases in the middle. The CDR3 sequence is 13 residues long. Germline V gives CDR1 MDHEN, CDR2 SYDVKM. As DNA, the CDR3 is TGTGCCAGCAGGCCACCGGGGGCCTACGAGCAGTACTTC. Protein product: CASRPPGAYEQYF.

V gene TRBV30 combines with J gene TRBJ2-3; D may be TRBD2 (5 bases). The germline gives CDR1 GTSNPN, CDR2 SVGIG (reference sequence). V was pared by 0 bases and J by 4 bases, with 14 bases between. The CDR3 sequence is 15 residues long. CDR3 amino acids: CAWSVLGGLADTQYF. CDR3 nucleotide sequence: TGTGCCTGGAGTGTACTGGGCGGGTTGGCAGATACGCAGTATTTT.

V and J are TRBV6-5 and TRBJ2-5, with 7 nucleotides matching TRBD1. CDR3 length equals 15 residues. The V gene end was trimmed by 5 bases and the J gene end by 4 bases; junction bases not matched to a gene: 10. Germline CDR1 reads MNHEY; CDR2 reads SVGAGI. This chain's CDR3 is CASSNQGVWRETQYF. In DNA form, the CDR3 reads TGTGCCAGCAGTAACCAGGGGGTCTGGCGAGAGACCCAGTACTTC.

The rearrangement uses TRBV7-2 and TRBJ2-7; possible D gene TRBD1, 5 bases. The CDR3 has 13 amino acids. The V and J ends lost 3 bases and 5 bases respectively, with 11 bases between them. Germline V CDR1 and CDR2: SGHTA, FQGNSA. CDR3 amino acids: CASSFAGSHEQYF. The CDR3 DNA follows: TGTGCCAGCAGCTTCGCAGGGTCCCACGAGCAGTACTTC.

This sequence joins TRBV7-3 and TRBJ1-2; a weak D match, TRBD1 (6 bases). This CDR3 has 15 amino acids. The V end was cut by 0 bases, the J end by 5 bases, with 13 bases between. CDR1 SGHTA and CDR2 FQGTGA come from the germline V gene. The CDR3 DNA is TGTGCCAGCAGCTTAACGGGGAGGGGGATTTATGGCTACACCTTC. Encoded protein: CASSLTGRGIYGYTF.

The chain combines TRBV4-3 with TRBJ2-2, with D maybe TRBD1 (5 bases). CDR1 LGHNA and CDR2 YSLEER come from the germline V gene. The length of the CDR3 is 16 residues. V was clipped by 4 bases and J by 3 bases, with 15 bases between them. The CDR3 DNA reads as TGCGCCAGCAGCCTTACAGGAATTGGAGACACCGGGGAGCTGTTTTTT. It specifies CASSLTGIGDTGELFF.

This chain uses TRBV15 with TRBJ1-1; 9 nucleotides line up with TRBD1. The CDR3 length is 14 residues. Germline loops: CDR1 LNHNV, CDR2 YYDKDF (reference sequence). The junction had 10 bases not matched to a gene; V was cut back by 8 bases and J by 6 bases. CDR3 DNA sequence: TGTGCCACCCGGCTGGGACAGGGTCTCTCTGAAGCTTTCTTT. Protein product: CATRLGQGLSEAFF.

Only a few counts were recorded for this clone. J is TRBJ2-3 and V is TRBV5-4; 10 nucleotides match TRBD2. The CDR3 runs 18 residues. CDR1 is SGHNT, CDR2 YYREEE, per germline (reference sequence). Trimming cost V 4 bases and J 2 bases; bases outside gene matches: 13. CDR3 region: CASSGGGASGRATDTQYF. In DNA form, the CDR3 reads TGTGCCAGCAGCGGGGGAGGGGCTAGCGGGAGAGCCACAGATACGCAGTATTTT.

The rearrangement links TRBV29-1 to TRBJ1-1; D possibly corresponds to TRBD1 (5 bases). CDR1 SQVTM and CDR2 ANQGSEA come from the germline V gene. This CDR3 has 18 amino acids. The germline V and J ends were trimmed by 6 bases and 0 bases, with 26 bases remaining between them. The chain's CDR3 is CSVLRSETDLILNTEAFF. In DNA, the CDR3 is TGCAGCGTCCTTAGGTCCGAGACAGACTTGATCCTGAACACTGAAGCTTTCTTT.

The chain combines TRBV29-1 with TRBJ2-3; 7 nucleotides match TRBD2. V dropped 7 bases and J dropped 6; count of bases not matched to a gene: 22. CDR1 is SQVTM and CDR2 is ANQGSEA in the germline V gene. This CDR3 has 17 amino acids. CDR3 amino acids: CSAPVYGGRARKDTQYF. Written as DNA, the CDR3 is TGCAGCGCCCCTGTATATGGCGGGAGAGCTAGGAAGGATACGCAGTATTTT.

This clone was picked up one time. The gene calls are TRBV7-9 and TRBJ2-2, with 7 bases identical to TRBD2. Trimming took 4 bases from V and 5 from J; bases not matched to a gene: 4. Germline assignment: CDR1 SEHNR and CDR2 FQNEAQ (reference sequence). This CDR3 is built from 14 residues. The CDR3 loop is CASSSGSGTGELFF. For the CDR3, the DNA is TGTGCCAGCAGCTCAGGTAGCGGGACCGGGGAGCTGTTTTTT.

The chain joins TRBV28 to TRBJ1-4; no clear D. Germline values: CDR1 MDHEN, CDR2 SYDVKM. This CDR3 has 11 residues. The V and J ends lost 6 bases and 5 bases respectively, with 4 bases between them. The CDR3 DNA reads as TGTGCCAGCAGACACAATGAAAAACTGTTTTTT. Protein sequence: CASRHNEKLFF. Variable domain in full (rest from reference TRBV28 and TRBJ1-4): DVKVTQSSRYLVKRTGEKVFLECVQDMDHENMFWYRQDPGLGLRLIYFSYDVKMKEKGDIPEGYSVSREKKERFSLILESASTNQTSMYLCASRHNEKLFFGSGTQLSVL.

J is TRBJ2-3 and V is TRBV7-3; 8 nucleotides line up with TRBD1. Germline V CDR1 and CDR2: SGHTA, FQGTGA. V lost 1 base, J lost 5 bases, and 8 bases stayed unmatched. This CDR3 is 16 amino acids long. CDR3 coding DNA: TGTGCCAGCAGCTTAATAAACGGACAGGGTAGAGATACGCAGTATTTT. Its translation is CASSLINGQGRDTQYF.

V is TRBV5-6 and J is TRBJ2-2, with TRBD2 matching 11 bases. Germline CDR1 SGHDT, CDR2 YYEEEE. CDR3 size: 17 residues. V shed 4 bases and J 2 bases; nucleotides not matched to a gene: 7. In DNA, the CDR3 is TGTGCCAGCAGCCTACCGGGACTAGCGGACAACACCGGGGAGCTGTTTTTT. Residues: CASSLPGLADNTGELFF.

V usage is TRBV28 and J usage is TRBJ2-1; D not certain. Germline V CDR1 and CDR2: MDHEN, SYDVKM. The CDR3 covers 13 residues. V lost 6 bases to trimming and J lost 1 base, with 7 bases between them. This CDR3 reads CASRSPSYNEQFF. CDR3 bases: TGTGCCAGCAGGAGTCCATCCTACAATGAGCAGTTCTTC.

This rearrangement joins TRBV19 to TRBJ2-6, with D unresolved. This CDR3 spans 16 amino acids. Between the trimmed V and J ends, which lost 4 bases and 0 bases, there was a span of 10 bases. In germline, CDR1 is LNHDA, CDR2 SQIVND (reference sequence). CDR3 amino acids: CASSTARYSGANVLTF. CDR3 DNA sequence: TGTGCCAGTAGTACCGCCCGGTACTCTGGGGCCAACGTCCTGACTTTC.

The chain couples TRBV5-1 to TRBJ2-7; 12 nucleotides line up with TRBD2. V shed 3 bases, J shed 0 bases, and the junction held 7 bases outside the gene matches. The germline CDR1 and CDR2 sequences are SGHRS and YFSETQ. This CDR3 is built from 17 residues. Written as DNA, the CDR3 is TGCGCCAGCAGCTCGGGACTAGCGGGTTACCCCTCCTACGAGCAGTACTTC. Protein sequence: CASSSGLAGYPSYEQYF.

The chain joins TRBV25-1 to TRBJ1-2; no definite D call. V lost 2 bases to trimming and J lost 8 bases, with 6 bases between them. This CDR3 comprises 11 residues. Germline loops: CDR1 MGHDK, CDR2 SYGVNS. The DNA of the CDR3 is TGTGCCAGCAGTGAACGAGCCGGCTACACCTTC. This encodes CASSERAGYTF.